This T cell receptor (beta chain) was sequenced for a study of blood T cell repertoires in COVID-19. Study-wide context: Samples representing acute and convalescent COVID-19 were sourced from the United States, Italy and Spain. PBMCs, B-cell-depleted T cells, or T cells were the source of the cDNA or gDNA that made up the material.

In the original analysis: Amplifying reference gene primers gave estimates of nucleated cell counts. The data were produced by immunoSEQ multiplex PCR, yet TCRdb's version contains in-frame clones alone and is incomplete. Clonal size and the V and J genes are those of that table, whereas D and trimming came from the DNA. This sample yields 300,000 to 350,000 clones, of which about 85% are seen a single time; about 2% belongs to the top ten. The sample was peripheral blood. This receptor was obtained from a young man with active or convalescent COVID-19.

In DNA, the CDR3 is TGTGCCAGTAGTAGAGCGGGAGGCCACAATGAGCAGTTCTTC. Encoded protein: CASSRAGGHNEQFF. This chain connects TRBV19 to TRBJ2-1; TRBD2 aligns across 9 bases. There are 14 residues in the CDR3. Losses at the gene ends were 4 bases for V and 5 bases for J; bases not matched to a gene: 3. Germline values: CDR1 LNHDA, CDR2 SQIVND (reference sequence).